A selection of T cell receptor beta chains follows, all from one sample in a study of cytomegalovirus exposure and HLA in healthy donors. Sequenced by immunoSEQ multiplex PCR; TCRdb stores in-frame clones only, minus some. The sample consists of roughly 330,000 clones, about 85% of them appearing once. The material sequenced was PBMCs. Every receptor here comes from a woman aged 25 to 45 in good health and CMV-seropositive. Both conserved end residues are part of each CDR3. The D gene is left open where the match is weak.

j_gene	d_gene	v_gene	CDR3aa
TRBJ1-1	-	TRBV6-5	CASSYSGMNTEAFF
TRBJ1-1	-	TRBV30	CAWSLGALNTEAFF
TRBJ2-2	TRBD1	TRBV18	CASSRQGYGELFF
TRBJ2-7	TRBD1	TRBV9	CASSVLGTGDRAEQYF
TRBJ1-2	-	TRBV6-5	CASREGGLGGYTF
TRBJ2-6	TRBD2	TRBV19	CASSLLAGEAGANVLTF
TRBJ2-7	TRBD1	TRBV7-6	CASSLGGQASEQYF
TRBJ1-3	-	TRBV9	CASSSWGGDSGNTIYF
TRBJ2-5	-	TRBV7-8	CASSLVDVQGKETQYF
TRBJ1-3	-	TRBV15	CATSTGQISGNTIYF
TRBJ1-1	-	TRBV7-9	CASSLGTALNTEAFF
TRBJ2-5	-	TRBV10-3	CAISEEGAQETQYF
TRBJ1-5	-	TRBV28	CASSPLLQNQPQHF
TRBJ2-7	TRBD2	TRBV6-4	CASRDALGIAASGDLRAYEQYF
TRBJ2-5	TRBD1	TRBV7-2	CASSLRTGGAETQYF
TRBJ1-1	-	TRBV7-9	CASRSYGNTEAFF
TRBJ1-2	-	TRBV20-1	CRADDYGYTF
TRBJ1-5	TRBD1	TRBV4-3	CASSQVGTVLNQPQHF
TRBJ2-3	-	TRBV5-4	CASSLEPSRTDTQYF
TRBJ1-6	-	TRBV9	CASRKTGPNSPLHF
TRBJ1-4	-	TRBV4-2	CASSQEGRREEKLFF
TRBJ1-4	-	TRBV30	CAWRREEREKLFF
TRBJ1-4	-	TRBV5-6	CASSQGSYEKLFF
TRBJ2-1	-	TRBV6-5	CASSKTRNNEQFF
TRBJ2-5	TRBD2	TRBV15	CATSDGLAPQETQYF
TRBJ2-3	TRBD2	TRBV11-2	CASSLGTSPSDTQYF
TRBJ1-4	TRBD1	TRBV5-1	CASSGQGEHEKLFF
TRBJ2-3	-	TRBV4-3	CASSQDGGTDTQYF
TRBJ2-1	-	TRBV27	CASSLVGGHNEQFF
TRBJ2-7	-	TRBV6-1	CASSAHEGSYEQYF
TRBJ2-1	TRBD2	TRBV27	CASRSGTRGDNEQFF
TRBJ2-2	-	TRBV6-5	CASSWETSTNTGELFF
TRBJ2-1	-	TRBV6-5	CASSYSPTSGMNEQFF
TRBJ2-5	-	TRBV12-5	CASGPNQETQYF
TRBJ2-7	-	TRBV28	CASSFGGPTLGDEQYF